This TCR beta chain was retrieved from a study of blood T cell repertoires in COVID-19. At the level of the study: Samples came from the United States, Italy and Spain, spanning acute and convalescent COVID-19. Sources were T cells, B-cell-depleted T cells, or PBMCs; the material itself was cDNA or gDNA.

The J segment lost 0 bases and the V segment lost 4 bases, leaving 6 bases of the junction unmatched. CDR3 size: 15 residues. The germline gives CDR1 SGHRS, CDR2 YFSETQ. Original analysis: Counts of nucleated cells, estimated from reference gene primer amplification, were obtained. Repertoires were generated with immunoSEQ multiplex PCR, while TCRdb's copy carries only in-frame clones and drops some. V and J calls plus clone size are reproduced from that table; the DNA served to infer D and trimming. Altogether 75,000 to 80,000 clones are present, 65% to 90% being singletons, with the ten largest covering around 17%.

This chain uses TRBV5-1 with TRBJ2-7, with 8 bases matching TRBD2. The source of this sequence is a human donor in a cohort sampled during active COVID-19. The sequenced sample was peripheral blood. The chain's CDR3 is CASSQLAESSYEQYF. In DNA form, the CDR3 reads TGCGCCAGCAGCCAACTAGCGGAGAGCTCCTACGAGCAGTACTTC.